This record concerns one TCR beta chain sequence. Its antigen is as yet unknown. Per sample, some 10^5 TCR templates underwent assay. TCRdb's table, derived via immunoSEQ multiplex PCR, lists solely in-frame clones and lacks some. This table holds some 110,000 clones, about 93% found once. This specimen belongs to a study of siplizumab effects on memory and regulatory T cells. Study-wide results and limits: Naive T cells looked more diverse than memory cells and looked like major alloresponse contributors. Controls showed an average of about 27% Treg-derived mappable alloreactive CD4+ clones, while siplizumab showed roughly 74%.

What was sequenced was Tregs sorted from blood. The sequence came from a human donor in good health.

This CDR3 is CASSLLGGGNQNEQFF. The DNA for the CDR3 is TGTGCCAGCAGTTTATTGGGGGGCGGGAATCAGAATGAGCAGTTCTTC. The chain is built from TRBV27 and TRBJ2-1, with D perhaps being TRBD1 or TRBD2 (6 bases each). Deletions cut 1 base from V and 7 bases from J, with 17 bases between. The CDR3 is 16 amino acids. Germline lookup yields CDR1 MNHEY and CDR2 SMNVEV (reference sequence).